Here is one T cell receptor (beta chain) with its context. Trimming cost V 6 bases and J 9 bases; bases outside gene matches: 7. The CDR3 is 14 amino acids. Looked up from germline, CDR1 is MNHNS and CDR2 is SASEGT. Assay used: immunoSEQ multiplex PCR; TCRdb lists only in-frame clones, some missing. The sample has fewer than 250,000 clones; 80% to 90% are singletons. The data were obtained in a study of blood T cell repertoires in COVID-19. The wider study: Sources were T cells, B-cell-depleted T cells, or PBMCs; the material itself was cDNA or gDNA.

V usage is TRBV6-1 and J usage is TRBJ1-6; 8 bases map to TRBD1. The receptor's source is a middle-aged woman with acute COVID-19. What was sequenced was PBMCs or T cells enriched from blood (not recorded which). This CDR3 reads CASSETGGASPLHF. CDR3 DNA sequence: TGTGCCAGCAGCGAAACAGGGGGAGCTTCACCCCTCCACTTT.